What follows is one T cell receptor beta chain and its context. As yet, its antigen is unknown. Sequenced material consisted of expressed TCRB transcripts (all of the isolated RNA was reverse transcribed). This table comes from immunoSEQ multiplex PCR, and its TCRdb copy is limited to in-frame clones, with some not included. The sample contains approximately 380,000 clones, less than 15% of which appear only once. One heparinised draw of blood, averaging about 120 mL, came from each donor. Naive, central memory, regulatory and stem cell-like memory cells within the CD4+ compartment were sorted using CD45RO/CCR7/CD25/CD127/CD95/CD27. The data stem from a study of beta chain features in type 1 diabetes. CDR1 and CDR2 from the germline V gene are KGHSH and LQKENI. Trimming pared 6 bases from V and 2 bases from J, leaving 8 bases between. This CDR3 is built from 12 residues. Study results and caveats: For type 1 diabetes patients, VDJ junctions showed fewer insertions and more deletions. Whether HLA type influences TCRB rearrangement remained unresolved here.

Material for sequencing was naive CD4+ T cells from blood. The V call is TRBV18, the J call TRBJ2-7, with unresolved D. This sequence originates from a woman aged 18-29 years in good health. In nucleotides, the CDR3 is TGTGCCAGCTCCCAGACACCCTACGAGCAGTACTTC. Amino acids: CASSQTPYEQYF.